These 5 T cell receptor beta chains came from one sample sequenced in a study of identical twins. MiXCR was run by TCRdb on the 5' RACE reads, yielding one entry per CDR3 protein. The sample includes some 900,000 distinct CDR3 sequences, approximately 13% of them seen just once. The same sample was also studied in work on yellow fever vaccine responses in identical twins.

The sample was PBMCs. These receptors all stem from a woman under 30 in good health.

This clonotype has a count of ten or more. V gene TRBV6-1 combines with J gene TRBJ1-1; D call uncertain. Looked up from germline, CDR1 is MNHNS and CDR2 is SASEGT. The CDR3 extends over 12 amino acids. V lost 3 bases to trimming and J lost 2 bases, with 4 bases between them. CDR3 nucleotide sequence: TGTGCCAGCAGTGAGATAAACACTGAAGCTTTCTTT. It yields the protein CASSEINTEAFF.

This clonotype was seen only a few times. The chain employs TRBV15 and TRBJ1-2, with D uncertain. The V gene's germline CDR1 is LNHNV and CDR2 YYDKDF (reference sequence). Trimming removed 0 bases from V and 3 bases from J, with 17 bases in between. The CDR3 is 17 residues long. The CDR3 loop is CATSRDSWWQDDYGYTF. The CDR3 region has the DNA TGTGCCACCAGCAGAGATTCATGGTGGCAGGATGACTATGGCTACACCTTC. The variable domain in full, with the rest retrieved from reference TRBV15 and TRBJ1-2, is DAMVIQNPRYQVTQFGKPVTLSCSQTLNHNVMYWYQQKSSQAPKLLFHYYDKDFNNEADTPDNFQSRRPNTSFCFLDIRSPGLGDTAMYLCATSRDSWWQDDYGYTFGSGTRLTVV.

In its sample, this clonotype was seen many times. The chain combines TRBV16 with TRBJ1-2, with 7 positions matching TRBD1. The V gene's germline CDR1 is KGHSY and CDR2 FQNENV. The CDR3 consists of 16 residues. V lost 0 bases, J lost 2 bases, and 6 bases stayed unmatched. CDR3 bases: TGTGCCAGCAGCCAATCGATGACAGGGACGAACTATGGCTACACCTTC. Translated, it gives CASSQSMTGTNYGYTF.

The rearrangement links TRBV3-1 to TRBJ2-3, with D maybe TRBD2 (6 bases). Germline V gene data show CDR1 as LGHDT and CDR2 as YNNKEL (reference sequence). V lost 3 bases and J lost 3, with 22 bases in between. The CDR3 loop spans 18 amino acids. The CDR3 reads CASSQRAASATRTDTQYF. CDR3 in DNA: TGTGCCAGCAGCCAGAGGGCCGCTAGCGCAACCCGAACAGATACGCAGTATTTT.

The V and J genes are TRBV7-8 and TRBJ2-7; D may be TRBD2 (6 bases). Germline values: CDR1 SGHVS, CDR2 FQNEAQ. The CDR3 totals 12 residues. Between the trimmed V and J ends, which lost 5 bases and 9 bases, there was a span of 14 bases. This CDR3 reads CASSPARERQYF. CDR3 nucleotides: TGTGCCAGCAGCCCAGCCCGGGAGCGGCAGTACTTC.